This T cell receptor (beta chain) was sequenced in a study of T-cell reconstitution after alpha-beta-depleted transplantation in children. The CDR3 runs 15 residues. CDR1 and CDR2 (germline): SGHRS, YFSETQ. The V and J ends lost 0 bases and 12 bases, in that order; junction bases with no gene match: 11. Unique molecular identifiers were incorporated when the TCRbeta library was constructed. MiXCR, applied by TCRdb to the PCR reads, yields one record per CDR3 protein. The sample carries about 360,000 distinct CDR3 sequences, about 14% recorded once. This clonotype was counted ten times or more. The source of this sequence is a human donor who donated a stem cell graft to a child with Fanconi anemia. Sequenced here: PBMCs, sampled from the stem cell graft. The genes are TRBV5-1 and TRBJ2-1, with 8 bases matching TRBD1. CDR3 sequence reads: CASSLGQGKSYGQFF. In DNA, the CDR3 is TGCGCCAGCAGCTTGGGACAGGGGAAGTCATACGGGCAGTTCTTC. The complete variable domain, with remaining parts taken from reference TRBV5-1 and TRBJ2-1, reads KAGVTQTPRYLIKTRGQQVTLSCSPISGHRSVSWYQQTPGQGLQFLFEYFSETQRNKGNFPGRFSGRQFSNSRSEMNVSTLELGDSALYLCASSLGQGKSYGQFFGPGTRLTVL.